The rows below give T cell receptor beta chains drawn from one sample of a study of identical twins. In TCRdb, the 5' RACE reads were re-called with MiXCR into one record per CDR3 protein. The repertoire consists of some 730,000 distinct CDR3 sequences, with around a sixth occurring once and the leading ten covering under 15%. These data were also reused for a study on T cells expressing NK-cell markers.

Input material: PBMCs. The source of these receptors is a woman under 30 in good health. Both conserved end residues are part of each CDR3. D genes are given only for firm matches. Clone size, where shown, is once, few, many, or a class for clones that have expanded.

d_gene | j_gene | abundance | v_gene | CDR3nt | CDR3aa
- | TRBJ2-7 | - | TRBV27 | TGTGCCACCAGGGAACAGGGATACGAGCAGTACTTC | CATREQGYEQYF
TRBD2 | TRBJ2-1 | - | TRBV20-1 | TGCAGTGCTAGAGGGGAGCGGGGGGGGCCCAATGAGCAGTTCTTC | CSARGERGGPNEQFF
- | TRBJ1-6 | few | TRBV10-2 | TGCGCCAGCAGTGAACGGTTAAGCTCCTATAATTCACCCCTCCACTTT | CASSERLSSYNSPLHF
- | TRBJ2-7 | once | TRBV11-2 | TGTGCCAGCAACTTGGGGGGTTCTGACTACGAGCAGTACTTC | CASNLGGSDYEQYF
- | TRBJ1-6 | few | TRBV12-3/TRBV12-4 | TGTGCCAGCAGTTTGGTCCGGGCCAATTCACCCCTCCACTTT | CASSLVRANSPLHF
TRBD1 | TRBJ1-1 | - | TRBV3-1 | TGTGCCAGCAGCCCTACCGGACAGGGGGCCACTGAAGCTTTCTTT | CASSPTGQGATEAFF
- | TRBJ1-2 | few | TRBV10-2 | TGCGCCAGCAGACTAGGGGGGAGGGACGGCTACACCTTC | CASRLGGRDGYTF
TRBD1 | TRBJ1-5 | many | TRBV12-5 | TGTGCTAGTGGCCACGTTTCAGGACAGGGAAGCAATCAGCCCCAGCATTTT | CASGHVSGQGSNQPQHF
TRBD1 | TRBJ2-5 | - | TRBV5-6 | TGTGCCAGCAGCAACACCCGGGACAGTAAAGAGACCCAGTACTTC | CASSNTRDSKETQYF
- | TRBJ2-3 | few | TRBV7-9 | TGTGCCAGCAGCCCGTTGGGGGCGGTGGGTACCACAGATACGCAGTATTTT | CASSPLGAVGTTDTQYF
- | TRBJ2-2 | - | TRBV30 | TGTGCCTGCGACAGATGGAACACCGGGGAGCTGTTTTTT | CACDRWNTGELFF
- | TRBJ2-7 | many | TRBV7-9 | TGTGCCAGCAGCCCTCGACAGAGCTCCTACGAGCAGTACTTC | CASSPRQSSYEQYF
TRBD2 | TRBJ2-1 | - | TRBV12-3/TRBV12-4 | TGTGCCTCTCGCGGGGGGGTCTACAATGAGCAGTTCTTC | CASRGGVYNEQFF
- | TRBJ1-6 | few | TRBV20-1 | TGCAGTGCCCGGGACCGCGTTAATTCACCCCTCCACTTT | CSARDRVNSPLHF
- | TRBJ2-7 | - | TRBV9 | TGTGCCAGCGGGGGGGGGACACTTCAGTACTTC | CASGGGTLQYF
- | TRBJ2-2 | - | TRBV10-3 | TGTGCCATCAGTGTAGGGCCGGGCACCGGGGAGCTGTTTTTT | CAISVGPGTGELFF
TRBD2 | TRBJ2-3 | few | TRBV9 | TGTGCCAGCAGCGCGACTAGCGTTTCAGATACGCAGTATTTT | CASSATSVSDTQYF
- | TRBJ1-2 | - | TRBV4-3 | TGCGCCAGCAGCCAAGAGGGGGGTGATGGCTACACCTTC | CASSQEGGDGYTF
- | TRBJ2-1 | few | TRBV6-5 | TGTGCCAGCAGTTACTATACCAGGGCAGTAAATGAGCAGTTCTTC | CASSYYTRAVNEQFF
- | TRBJ1-2 | many | TRBV7-9 | TGTGCCAGCAGCTTAGTAGGGGACTATGGCTACACCTTC | CASSLVGDYGYTF
- | TRBJ1-5 | - | TRBV12-3/TRBV12-4 | TGTGCCAGCAGTTTAAGTGTGGATAGCAATCAGCCCCAGCATTTT | CASSLSVDSNQPQHF
- | TRBJ2-1 | - | TRBV7-9 | TGTGCCAGCAGTCGGGATGTAACGCAGGAGTTCTTC | CASSRDVTQEFF
TRBD1 | TRBJ2-1 | - | TRBV4-3 | TGCGCCAGCAGCCATGACATGACAGGGGGTGGGCGCATTGCCCCCAATGAGCAGTTCTTC | CASSHDMTGGGRIAPNEQFF
- | TRBJ2-7 | few | TRBV27 | TGTGCCACCGGGACGGGTCCCTTCTACGAGCAGTACTTC | CATGTGPFYEQYF
TRBD2 | TRBJ2-5 | - | TRBV14 | TGTGCCAGCAGCCAAGAACCAGCGGGAGGCGAGACCCAGTACTTC | CASSQEPAGGETQYF
- | TRBJ2-7 | few | TRBV12-3/TRBV12-4 | TGTGCCAGCACGTCCGGGGCCAGCTCCTACGAGCAGTACTTC | CASTSGASSYEQYF
- | TRBJ1-5 | few | TRBV6-1 | TGTGCCAGCATAGAGGGCGGGGGCAATCAGCCCCAGCATTTT | CASIEGGGNQPQHF
- | TRBJ2-3 | few | TRBV5-4 | TGTGCCAGCACCCAGGTGGGGCTGAGCACAGATACGCAGTATTTT | CASTQVGLSTDTQYF
- | TRBJ2-7 | - | TRBV20-1 | TGCAGTGCTAGAGATCGGGGCGGACTAATCCACGAGCAGTACTTC | CSARDRGGLIHEQYF
- | TRBJ2-2 | - | TRBV9 | TGTGCCAGCAGCCCCGACCCAAACCCCGGGGAGCTGTTTTTT | CASSPDPNPGELFF
TRBD1 | TRBJ2-1 | few | TRBV20-1 | TGCAGTGCCAGGGGGACAGGGCTACGTTCGGTAGCTGAGGATGAGCAGTTCTTC | CSARGTGLRSVAEDEQFF
TRBD2 | TRBJ2-1 | few | TRBV20-1 | TGCAGTGCTAGTCCCGGACTAGCGACAATGATTGAGCAGTTCTTC | CSASPGLATMIEQFF
- | TRBJ2-1 | few | TRBV24-1 | TGTGCCACCAGTGACCAGACCTACAATGAGCAGTTCTTC | CATSDQTYNEQFF
- | TRBJ1-1 | - | TRBV12-3/TRBV12-4 | TGTGCCAGCAGTTTGTCAGGGTCGTTGGCTGAAGCTTTCTTT | CASSLSGSLAEAFF
- | TRBJ2-4 | few | TRBV9 | TGTGCCAGCAGCGTAGCTGGCGGGAACATTCAGTACTTC | CASSVAGGNIQYF
- | TRBJ2-5 | few | TRBV14 | TGTGCCAGCAGCACCAGCCTCTCAAAGACCCAGTACTTC | CASSTSLSKTQYF
TRBD2 | TRBJ2-1 | - | TRBV11-2 | TGTGCCAGCAGCTTATTCGTCGGGACTAGCGGACACAATGAGCAGTTCTTC | CASSLFVGTSGHNEQFF
TRBD1 | TRBJ1-6 | - | TRBV7-9 | TGTGCCAGCAGCTTAGACCCCACAGGGGGAGGCTCACCCCTCCACTTT | CASSLDPTGGGSPLHF
- | TRBJ2-4 | - | TRBV7-9 | TGTGCCAGCAGCCAAACCGGGCGGACGGTAAACATTCAGTACTTC | CASSQTGRTVNIQYF
TRBD1 | TRBJ2-7 | few | TRBV12-3/TRBV12-4 | TGTGCCAGCAGGTTGGGGACAGGGGGCTCCTACGAGCAGTACTTC | CASRLGTGGSYEQYF
TRBD2 | TRBJ2-7 | - | TRBV20-1 | TGCAGTGCCGGACTAGCGGGAGGCTACGAGCAGTACTTC | CSAGLAGGYEQYF
TRBD2 | TRBJ2-1 | - | TRBV6-5 | TGTGCCAGCAGTTACGGGAGAGTAGCGGGGGGCCGAGGGGGAAATGAGCAGTTCTTC | CASSYGRVAGGRGGNEQFF
- | TRBJ1-3 | - | TRBV20-1 | TGCAGTGCTACAACTGCTGGAAACACCATATATTTT | CSATTAGNTIYF
- | TRBJ2-1 | - | TRBV5-1 | TGCGCCAGCAGCTTTTCGGGGCCCAATGAGCAGTTCTTC | CASSFSGPNEQFF
- | TRBJ2-1 | - | TRBV20-1 | TGCAGTGGCACTCAGGGCCGAGAGCAGTTCTTC | CSGTQGREQFF
TRBD2 | TRBJ2-1 | few | TRBV30 | TGTGCCTGGGCCGCACTGGGGACTAGCGGGAAAAATGAGCAGTTCTTC | CAWAALGTSGKNEQFF
- | TRBJ1-1 | few | TRBV27 | TGTGCCAGCAGTTTAGGTGTTGGGGGCACTGAAGCTTTCTTT | CASSLGVGGTEAFF
- | TRBJ2-7 | - | TRBV20-1 | TGCAGTGCTAGAGATGTTAGCTCCTACGAGCAGTACTTC | CSARDVSSYEQYF
TRBD1 | TRBJ1-2 | - | TRBV4-3 | TGCGCCAGCAGCTCACAGGACAGGGGGCTCTATGGCTACACCTTC | CASSSQDRGLYGYTF
- | TRBJ2-1 | - | TRBV6-1 | TGTGCCAGCGCCGGGGGATACTCCTACAATGAGCAGTTCTTC | CASAGGYSYNEQFF
TRBD2 | TRBJ2-3 | - | TRBV6-1 | TGTGCCAGCAGATTTGGCGGGGGGATCAGTAAGGATACGCAGTATTTT | CASRFGGGISKDTQYF
TRBD2 | TRBJ2-5 | - | TRBV12-3/TRBV12-4 | TGTGCCAGCAGCCCGACTAGCGGGGATCCAGAGACCCAGTACTTC | CASSPTSGDPETQYF
- | TRBJ2-3 | few | TRBV7-3 | TGTGCCAGCAGCTTAGCGCGGGACAGCACGCAGTATTTT | CASSLARDSTQYF
- | TRBJ2-1 | - | TRBV7-9 | TGTGCCAGCAGCTTACAAGGGGGTGAAAATGAGCAGTTCTTC | CASSLQGGENEQFF
- | TRBJ2-7 | few | TRBV6-6 | TGTGCCAGCAGTTCGGTCGTCGACGAGCAGTACTTC | CASSSVVDEQYF
- | TRBJ2-1 | many | TRBV7-2 | TGTGCCAGCAGCTTCAGACACAATGAGCAGTTCTTC | CASSFRHNEQFF
- | TRBJ2-4 | - | TRBV5-6 | TGTGCCAGCAGATCGACTGTAGCAGCCAAAAACATTCAGTACTTC | CASRSTVAAKNIQYF